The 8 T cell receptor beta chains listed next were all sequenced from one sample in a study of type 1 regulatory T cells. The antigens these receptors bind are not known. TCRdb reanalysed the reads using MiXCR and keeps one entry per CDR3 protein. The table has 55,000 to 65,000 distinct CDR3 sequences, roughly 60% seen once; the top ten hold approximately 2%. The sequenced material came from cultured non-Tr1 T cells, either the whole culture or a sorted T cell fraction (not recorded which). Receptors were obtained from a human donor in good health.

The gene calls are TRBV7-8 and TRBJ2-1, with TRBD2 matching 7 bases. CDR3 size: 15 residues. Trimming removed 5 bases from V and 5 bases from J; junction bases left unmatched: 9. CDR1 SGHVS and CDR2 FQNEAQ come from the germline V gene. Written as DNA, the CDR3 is TGTGCCAGCAGCGGTAGCGGGCTCGGGGACAATGAGCAGTTCTTC. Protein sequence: CASSGSGLGDNEQFF.

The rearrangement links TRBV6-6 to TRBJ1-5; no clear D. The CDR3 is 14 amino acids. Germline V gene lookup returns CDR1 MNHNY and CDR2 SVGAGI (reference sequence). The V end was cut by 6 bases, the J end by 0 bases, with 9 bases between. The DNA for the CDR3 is TGTGCCAGCAGCCGCGTGGATAGCAATCAGCCCCAGCATTTT. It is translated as CASSRVDSNQPQHF.

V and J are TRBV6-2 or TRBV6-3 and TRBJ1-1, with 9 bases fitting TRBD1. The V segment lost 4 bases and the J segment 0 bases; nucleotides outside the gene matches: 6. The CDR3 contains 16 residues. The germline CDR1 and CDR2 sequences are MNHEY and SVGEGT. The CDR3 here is CASSSGTGLVNTEAFF. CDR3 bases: TGTGCCAGCAGTTCGGGGACAGGGTTGGTGAACACTGAAGCTTTCTTT.

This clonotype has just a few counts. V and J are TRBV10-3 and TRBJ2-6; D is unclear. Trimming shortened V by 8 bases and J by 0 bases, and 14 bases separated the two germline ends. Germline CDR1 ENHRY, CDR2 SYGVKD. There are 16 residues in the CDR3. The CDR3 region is CAIPGPPSSGANVLTF. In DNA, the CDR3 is TGTGCCATCCCCGGGCCACCTTCCTCTGGGGCCAACGTCCTGACTTTC.

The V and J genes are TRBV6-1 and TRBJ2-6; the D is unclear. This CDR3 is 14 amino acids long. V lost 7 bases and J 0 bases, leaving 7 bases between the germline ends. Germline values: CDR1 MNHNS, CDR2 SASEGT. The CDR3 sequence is CASKTSSGANVLTF. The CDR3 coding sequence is TGTGCCAGCAAGACGAGCTCTGGGGCCAACGTCCTGACTTTC.

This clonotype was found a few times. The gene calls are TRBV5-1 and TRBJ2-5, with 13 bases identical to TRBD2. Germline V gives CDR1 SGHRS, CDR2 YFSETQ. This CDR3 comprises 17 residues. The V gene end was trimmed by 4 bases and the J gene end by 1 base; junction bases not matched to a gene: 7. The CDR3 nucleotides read TGCGCCAGCAGCATGGGACTAGCGGGAACCCCCCAAGAGACCCAGTACTTC. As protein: CASSMGLAGTPQETQYF. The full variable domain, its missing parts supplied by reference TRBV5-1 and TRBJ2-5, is KAGVTQTPRYLIKTRGQQVTLSCSPISGHRSVSWYQQTPGQGLQFLFEYFSETQRNKGNFPGRFSGRQFSNSRSEMNVSTLELGDSALYLCASSMGLAGTPQETQYFGPGTRLLVL.

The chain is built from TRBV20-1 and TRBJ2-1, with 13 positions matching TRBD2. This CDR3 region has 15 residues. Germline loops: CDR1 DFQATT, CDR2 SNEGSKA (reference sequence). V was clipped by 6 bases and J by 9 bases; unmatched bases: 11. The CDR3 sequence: CSAEGLAGARSEQFF. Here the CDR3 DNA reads TGCAGTGCGGAAGGACTAGCGGGGGCGAGGAGTGAGCAGTTCTTC.

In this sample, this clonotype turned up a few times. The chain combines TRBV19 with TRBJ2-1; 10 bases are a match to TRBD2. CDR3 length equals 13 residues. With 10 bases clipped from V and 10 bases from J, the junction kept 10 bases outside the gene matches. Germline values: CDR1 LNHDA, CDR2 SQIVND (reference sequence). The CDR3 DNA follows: TGTGCCACTAGGGCTAGCGGGAGAGACGAGCAGTTCTTC. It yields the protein CATRASGRDEQFF.